The rows below give T cell receptor beta chains drawn from one sample of a study of T cell responses to AZD1222 COVID-19 vaccine. Data came from immunoSEQ multiplex PCR; TCRdb stores just in-frame clones and leaves some out. The sample lists tens of thousands of clones; about 91% were seen once. Source: peripheral blood, taken 28 days after the second AZD1222 dose. The source of these receptors is an adult who received the AZD1222 COVID-19 vaccine. CDR3s include the opening cysteine and the closing phenylalanine or tryptophan. A D gene is named only where the DNA matches it firmly.

>.|TRBV11-1|TRBJ1-6
CASSPGTTTSPLHF
>TRBD2|TRBV6-5|TRBJ2-7
CASRLAGASYEQYF
>.|TRBV24-1|TRBJ2-2
CATSDFTPPNTGELFF
>.|TRBV7-2|TRBJ2-1
CASSRISYNEQFF
>.|TRBV27|TRBJ2-3
CASSPGVGAMGTDTQYF
>.|TRBV7-9|TRBJ1-2
CASSLRGEGSDTF
>.|TRBV9|TRBJ1-6
CASSAQQGNSPLHF
>.|TRBV7-2|TRBJ1-1
CASSLTFLSNTEAFF
>.|TRBV9|TRBJ2-5
CASSTDPWGSGETQYF
>TRBD1|TRBV6-5|TRBJ1-5
CASSYPRQGANQPQHF
>.|TRBV4-3|TRBJ2-3
CASSHDFWTEQPSTDTQYF
>.|TRBV7-6|TRBJ1-1
CASSLADVGNTEAFF
>.|TRBV5-8|TRBJ2-7
CASSLRAGQGEQYF
>TRBD1|TRBV9|TRBJ1-3
CASSVGDSSGNTIYF
>TRBD1|TRBV19|TRBJ2-2
CASSIRDRGRTGELFF
>TRBD2|TRBV5-6|TRBJ2-3
CASSFSGGAGDTQYF
>.|TRBV27|TRBJ2-2
CASTTRGVTTNTGELFF
>.|TRBV6-5|TRBJ1-1
CASSTNWTPEAFF
>TRBD1|TRBV7-9|TRBJ1-1
CASSPTGDTEAFF
>TRBD1|TRBV7-2|TRBJ2-3
CASSLTGGPSTQYF
>.|TRBV5-1|TRBJ1-2
CASSPSGVHYGYTF
>.|TRBV9|TRBJ1-2
CASSASNYGYTF
>TRBD1|TRBV6-5|TRBJ1-6
CASDRTGVNSPLHF
>.|TRBV6-5|TRBJ2-7
CASSYRQTYEQYF
>.|TRBV19|TRBJ1-5
CASSIGPSNQPQHF
>.|TRBV19|TRBJ1-1
CASSIYPGAGNTEAFF
>TRBD1|TRBV9|TRBJ2-1
CASSNQDRAREQFF
>.|TRBV19|TRBJ1-5
CASSILSASNQPQHF
>.|TRBV4-2|TRBJ2-2
CASSQDGEPTNTGELFF
>.|TRBV12-5|TRBJ1-6
CASGSPTERNSPLHF
>TRBD1|TRBV7-9|TRBJ1-4
CASSYGQGAINEKLFF
>TRBD2|TRBV2|TRBJ2-1
CASETSGVYIF
>TRBD2|TRBV9|TRBJ2-6
CASSGGGSGANVLTF
>.|TRBV12-3/TRBV12-4|TRBJ1-5
CASSISNQPQHF
>.|TRBV28|TRBJ2-7
CASSPLGQGSEQYF
>TRBD1|TRBV6-5|TRBJ2-7
CASSTGDRDYEQYF